This section outlines one T cell receptor (beta chain) sequence together with its context. Its target is unknown. The table came from immunoSEQ multiplex PCR; TCRdb's copy has only in-frame clones and leaves some out. The sample has about 140,000 clones; 85% to 95% are singletons. CDR3 size: 13 residues. V was trimmed by 5 bases and J by 8 bases, leaving 15 bases between them. Germline V CDR1 and CDR2: KGHSH, LQKENI. The data belong to a study of T cell responses to AZD1222 COVID-19 vaccine. Study-wide findings and caveats: Repertoire sampling was restricted to post-peak T cell response timepoints. The sample set comprised mostly white British donors with more females, and clonal diversity was possibly underestimated.

This clonotype was obtained from an adult who received the AZD1222 COVID-19 vaccine. Sequenced material: peripheral blood, taken 28 days after the second AZD1222 dose. The V gene is TRBV18, the J gene TRBJ1-2; D is undetermined. The CDR3 bases are TGTGCCAGCTCATATGGGCACGAAGAGGGCTACACCTTC. Translated, it gives CASSYGHEEGYTF.